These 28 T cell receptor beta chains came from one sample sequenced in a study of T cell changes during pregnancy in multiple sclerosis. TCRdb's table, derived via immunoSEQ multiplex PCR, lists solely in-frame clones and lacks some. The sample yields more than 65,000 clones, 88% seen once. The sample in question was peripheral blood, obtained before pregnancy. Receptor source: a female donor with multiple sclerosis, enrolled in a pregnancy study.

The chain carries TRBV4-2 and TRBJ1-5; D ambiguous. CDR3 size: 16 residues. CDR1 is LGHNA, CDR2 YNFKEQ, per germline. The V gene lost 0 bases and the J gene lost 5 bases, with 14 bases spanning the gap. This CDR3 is CASSQDRTGPDQPQHF. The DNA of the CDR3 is TGTGCCAGCAGCCAAGATCGTACGGGTCCGGATCAGCCCCAGCATTTT.

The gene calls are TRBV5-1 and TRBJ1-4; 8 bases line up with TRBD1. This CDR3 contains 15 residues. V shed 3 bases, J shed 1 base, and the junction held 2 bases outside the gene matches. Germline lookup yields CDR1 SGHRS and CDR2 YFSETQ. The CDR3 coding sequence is TGCGCCAGCAGCTCCGGACAGGGAACTAATGAAAAACTGTTTTTT. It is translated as CASSSGQGTNEKLFF.

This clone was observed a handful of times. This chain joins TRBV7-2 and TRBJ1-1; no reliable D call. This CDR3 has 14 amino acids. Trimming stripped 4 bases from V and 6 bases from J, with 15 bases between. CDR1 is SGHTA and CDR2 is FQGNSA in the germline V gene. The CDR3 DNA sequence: TGTGCCAGCAGCTCAAGTTGGGGAGTTTCTGAAGCTTTCTTT. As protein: CASSSSWGVSEAFF.

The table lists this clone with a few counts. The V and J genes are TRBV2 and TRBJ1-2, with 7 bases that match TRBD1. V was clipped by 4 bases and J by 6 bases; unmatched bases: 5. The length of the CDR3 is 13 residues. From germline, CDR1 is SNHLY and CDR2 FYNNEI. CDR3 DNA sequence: TGTGCCAGCAGTGTGACAGGGCGGGATGGCTACACCTTC. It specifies CASSVTGRDGYTF.

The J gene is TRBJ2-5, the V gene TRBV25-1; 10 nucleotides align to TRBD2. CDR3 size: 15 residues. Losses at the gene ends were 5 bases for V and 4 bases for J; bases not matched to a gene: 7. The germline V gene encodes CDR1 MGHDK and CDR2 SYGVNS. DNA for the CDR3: TGTGCCAGCAGTTTGAGCGGGGGGGCCGGAGAGACCCAGTACTTC. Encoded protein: CASSLSGGAGETQYF.

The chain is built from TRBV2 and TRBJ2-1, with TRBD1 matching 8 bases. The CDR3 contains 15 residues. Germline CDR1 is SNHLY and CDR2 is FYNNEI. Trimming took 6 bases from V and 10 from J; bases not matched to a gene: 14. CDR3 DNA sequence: TGTGCCAGCAGACCCCGGACAGGGTTAGGCTCAGAGCAGTTCTTC. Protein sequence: CASRPRTGLGSEQFF.

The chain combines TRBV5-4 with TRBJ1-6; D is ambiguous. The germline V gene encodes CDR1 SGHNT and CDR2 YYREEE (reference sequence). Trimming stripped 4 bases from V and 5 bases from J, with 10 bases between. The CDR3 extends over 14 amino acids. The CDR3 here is CASSADGNNSPLHF. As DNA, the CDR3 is TGTGCCAGCAGCGCGGACGGGAATAATTCACCCCTCCACTTT.

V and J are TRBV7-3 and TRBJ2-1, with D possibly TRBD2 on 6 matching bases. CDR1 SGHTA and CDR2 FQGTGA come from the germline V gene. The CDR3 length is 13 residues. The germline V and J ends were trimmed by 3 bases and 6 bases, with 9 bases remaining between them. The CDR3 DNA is TGTGCCAGCAGCTTGGCGGAGGGCAATGAGCAGTTCTTC. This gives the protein CASSLAEGNEQFF.

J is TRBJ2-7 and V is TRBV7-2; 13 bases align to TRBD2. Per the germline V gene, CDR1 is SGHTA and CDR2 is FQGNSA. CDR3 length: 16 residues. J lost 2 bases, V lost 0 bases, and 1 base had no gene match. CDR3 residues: CASSLATSGGAYEQYF. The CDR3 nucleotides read TGTGCCAGCAGCTTAGCAACTAGCGGGGGGGCCTACGAGCAGTACTTC.

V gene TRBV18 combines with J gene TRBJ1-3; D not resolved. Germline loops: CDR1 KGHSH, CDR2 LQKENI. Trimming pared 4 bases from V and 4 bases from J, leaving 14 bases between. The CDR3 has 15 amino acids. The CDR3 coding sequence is TGTGCCAGCTCACTGGGAGCCTCGTGGGGAAACACCATATATTTT. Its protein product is CASSLGASWGNTIYF.

CDR3 in amino acids: CASSIESGVSYEQYF. CDR3 nucleotide sequence: TGTGCCAGTAGTATAGAGAGCGGGGTCTCCTACGAGCAGTACTTC. This chain joins TRBV19 and TRBJ2-7; 7 nucleotides align to TRBD2. The CDR3 is 15 residues long. J was trimmed by 0 bases and V by 0 bases; bases with no gene match: 2. Germline assignment: CDR1 LNHDA and CDR2 SQIVND (reference sequence).

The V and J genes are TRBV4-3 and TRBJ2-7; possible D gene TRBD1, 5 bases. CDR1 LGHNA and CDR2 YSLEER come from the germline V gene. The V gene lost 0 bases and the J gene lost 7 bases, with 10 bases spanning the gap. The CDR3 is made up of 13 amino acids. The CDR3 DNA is TGCGCCAGCAGCCAAGAGGCAGGGCAAGAGCAGTACTTC. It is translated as CASSQEAGQEQYF.

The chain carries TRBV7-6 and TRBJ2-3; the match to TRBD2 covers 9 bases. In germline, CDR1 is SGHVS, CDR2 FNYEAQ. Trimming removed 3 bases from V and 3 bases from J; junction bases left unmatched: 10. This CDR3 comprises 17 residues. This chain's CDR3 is CASSLRERGVMTDTQYF. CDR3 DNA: TGTGCCAGCAGCTTGAGGGAGCGGGGGGTGATGACAGATACGCAGTATTTT.

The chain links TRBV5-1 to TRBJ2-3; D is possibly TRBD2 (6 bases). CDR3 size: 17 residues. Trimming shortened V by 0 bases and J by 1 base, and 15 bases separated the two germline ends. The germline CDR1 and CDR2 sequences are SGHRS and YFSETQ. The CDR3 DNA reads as TGCGCCAGCAGCTTGGCCCCCCGGGGGAAGGGCACAGATACGCAGTATTTT. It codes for CASSLAPRGKGTDTQYF.

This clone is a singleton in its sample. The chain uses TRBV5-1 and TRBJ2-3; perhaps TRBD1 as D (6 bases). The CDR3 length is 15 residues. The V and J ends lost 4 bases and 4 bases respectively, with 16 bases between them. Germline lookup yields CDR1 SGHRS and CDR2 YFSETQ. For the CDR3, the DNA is TGCGCCAGCAGCCGGGACACCAGAGCCTCAGATACGCAGTATTTT. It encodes CASSRDTRASDTQYF.

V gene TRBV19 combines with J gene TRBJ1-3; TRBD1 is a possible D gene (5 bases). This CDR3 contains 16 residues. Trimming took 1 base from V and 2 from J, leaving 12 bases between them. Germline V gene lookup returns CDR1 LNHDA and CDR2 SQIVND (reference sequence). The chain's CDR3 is CASSIAFGGAGNTIYF. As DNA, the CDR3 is TGTGCCAGTAGTATAGCGTTCGGAGGGGCTGGAAACACCATATATTTT. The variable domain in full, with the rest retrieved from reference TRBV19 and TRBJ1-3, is DGGITQSPKYLFRKEGQNVTLSCEQNLNHDAMYWYRQDPGQGLRLIYYSQIVNDFQKGDIAEGYSVSREKKESFPLTVTSAQKNPTAFYLCASSIAFGGAGNTIYFGEGSWLTVV.

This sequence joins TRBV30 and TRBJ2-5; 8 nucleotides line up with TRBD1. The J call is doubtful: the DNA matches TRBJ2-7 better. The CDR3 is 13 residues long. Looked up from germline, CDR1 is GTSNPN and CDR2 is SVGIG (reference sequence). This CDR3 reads CAWSSGQGYEQYF. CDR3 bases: TGTGCCTGGAGTTCCGGACAGGGCTACGAGCAGTACTTC.

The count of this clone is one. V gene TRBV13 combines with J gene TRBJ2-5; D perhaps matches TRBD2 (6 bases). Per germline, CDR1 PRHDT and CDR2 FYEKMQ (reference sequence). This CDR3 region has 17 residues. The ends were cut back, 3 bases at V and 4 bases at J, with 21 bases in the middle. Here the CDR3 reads CASSFKGWRDSPETQYF. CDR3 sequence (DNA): TGTGCCAGCAGCTTCAAGGGATGGCGGGATTCCCCAGAGACCCAGTACTTC.

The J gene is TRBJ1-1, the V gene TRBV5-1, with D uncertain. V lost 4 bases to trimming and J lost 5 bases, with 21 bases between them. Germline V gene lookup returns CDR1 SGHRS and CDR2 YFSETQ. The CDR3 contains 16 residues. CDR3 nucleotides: TGCGCCAGCAGCCTGGTTACGGGGAATGGGTTAACTGAAGCTTTCTTT. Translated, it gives CASSLVTGNGLTEAFF.

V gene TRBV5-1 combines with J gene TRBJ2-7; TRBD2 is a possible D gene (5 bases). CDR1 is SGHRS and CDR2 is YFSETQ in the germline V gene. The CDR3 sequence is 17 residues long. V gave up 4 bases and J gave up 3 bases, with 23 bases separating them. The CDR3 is CASSPVVIGLSHYEQYF. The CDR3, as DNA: TGCGCCAGCAGCCCAGTGGTTATTGGACTCTCCCACTACGAGCAGTACTTC.

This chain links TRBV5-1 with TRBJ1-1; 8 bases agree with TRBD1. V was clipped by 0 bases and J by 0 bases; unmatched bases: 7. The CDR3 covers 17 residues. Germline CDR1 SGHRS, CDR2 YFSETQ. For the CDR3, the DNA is TGCGCCAGCAGCTTGGGCGGACAGGGTGAGGTGAACACTGAAGCTTTCTTT. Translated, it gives CASSLGGQGEVNTEAFF.

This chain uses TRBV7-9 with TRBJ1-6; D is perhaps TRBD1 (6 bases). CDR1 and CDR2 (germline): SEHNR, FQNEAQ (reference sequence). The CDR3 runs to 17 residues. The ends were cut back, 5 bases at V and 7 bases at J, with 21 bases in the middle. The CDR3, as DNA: TGTGCCAGCAGCCCTATCCGCGGGGGCACCGAAAATTCACCCCTCCACTTT. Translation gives CASSPIRGGTENSPLHF.

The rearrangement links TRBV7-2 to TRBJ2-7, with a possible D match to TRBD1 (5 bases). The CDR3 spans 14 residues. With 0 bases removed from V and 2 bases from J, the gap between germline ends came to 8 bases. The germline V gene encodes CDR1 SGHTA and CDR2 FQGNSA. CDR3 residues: CASSLAVTAYEQYF. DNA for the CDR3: TGTGCCAGCAGCTTAGCCGTGACAGCCTACGAGCAGTACTTC.

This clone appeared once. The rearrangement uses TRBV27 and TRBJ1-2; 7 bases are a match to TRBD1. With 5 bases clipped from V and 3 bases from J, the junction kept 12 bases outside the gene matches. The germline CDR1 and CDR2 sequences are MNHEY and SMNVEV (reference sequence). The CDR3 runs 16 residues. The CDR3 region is CASSPAGQGVDYGYTF. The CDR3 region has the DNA TGTGCCAGCAGTCCCGCGGGGCAGGGGGTTGACTATGGCTACACCTTC.

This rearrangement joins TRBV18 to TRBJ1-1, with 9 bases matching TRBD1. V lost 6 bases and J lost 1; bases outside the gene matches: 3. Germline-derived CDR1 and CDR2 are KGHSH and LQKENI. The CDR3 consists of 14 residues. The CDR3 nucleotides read TGTGCCAGCTCCCTGGGACAGGGGAACACTGAAGCTTTCTTT. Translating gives CASSLGQGNTEAFF.

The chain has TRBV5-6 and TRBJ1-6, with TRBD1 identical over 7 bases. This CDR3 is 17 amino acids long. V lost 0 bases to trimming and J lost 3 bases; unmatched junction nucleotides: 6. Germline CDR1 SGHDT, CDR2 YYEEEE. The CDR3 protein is CASSLEGQGGYNSPLHF. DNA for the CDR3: TGTGCCAGCAGCTTGGAGGGGCAGGGGGGCTATAATTCACCCCTCCACTTT.

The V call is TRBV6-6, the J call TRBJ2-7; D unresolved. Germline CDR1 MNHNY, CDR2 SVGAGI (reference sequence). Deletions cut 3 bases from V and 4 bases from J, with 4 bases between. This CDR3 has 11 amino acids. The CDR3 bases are TGTGCCAGCAGTTATGAGTACGAGCAGTACTTC. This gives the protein CASSYEYEQYF.

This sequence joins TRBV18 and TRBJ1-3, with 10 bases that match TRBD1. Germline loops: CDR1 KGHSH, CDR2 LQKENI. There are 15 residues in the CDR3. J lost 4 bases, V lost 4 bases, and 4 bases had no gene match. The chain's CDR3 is CASSLGQGTGNTIYF. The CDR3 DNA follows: TGTGCCAGCTCACTGGGACAGGGGACCGGAAACACCATATATTTT. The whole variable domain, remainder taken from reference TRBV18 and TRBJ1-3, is NAGVMQNPRHLVRRRGQEARLRCSPMKGHSHVYWYRQLPEEGLKFMVYLQKENIIDESGMPKERFSAEFPKEGPSILRIQQVVRGDSAAYFCASSLGQGTGNTIYFGEGSWLTVV.